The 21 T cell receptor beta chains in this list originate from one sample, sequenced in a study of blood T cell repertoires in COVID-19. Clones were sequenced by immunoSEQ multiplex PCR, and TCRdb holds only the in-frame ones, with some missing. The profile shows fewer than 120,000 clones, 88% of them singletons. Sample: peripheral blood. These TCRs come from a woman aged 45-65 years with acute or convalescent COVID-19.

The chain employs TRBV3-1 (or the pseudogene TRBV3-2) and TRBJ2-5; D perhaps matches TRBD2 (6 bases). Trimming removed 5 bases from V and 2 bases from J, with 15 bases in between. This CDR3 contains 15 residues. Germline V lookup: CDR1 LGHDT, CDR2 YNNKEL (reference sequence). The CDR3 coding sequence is TGTGCCAGCAGCTTTCTTAGCGGAGGACAAGAGACCCAGTACTTC. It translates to CASSFLSGGQETQYF.

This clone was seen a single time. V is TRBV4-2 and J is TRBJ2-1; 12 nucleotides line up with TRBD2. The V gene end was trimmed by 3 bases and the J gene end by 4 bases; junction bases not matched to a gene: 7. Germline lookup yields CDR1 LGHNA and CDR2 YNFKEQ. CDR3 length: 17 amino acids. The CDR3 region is CASSHLAGGDTYNEQFF. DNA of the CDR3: TGTGCCAGCAGCCATCTAGCGGGAGGGGACACTTACAATGAGCAGTTCTTC.

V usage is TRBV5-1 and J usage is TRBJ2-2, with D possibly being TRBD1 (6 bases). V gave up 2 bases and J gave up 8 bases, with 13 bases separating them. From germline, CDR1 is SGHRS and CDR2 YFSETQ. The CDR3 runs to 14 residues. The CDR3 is CASSFSQGPGELFF. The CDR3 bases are TGCGCCAGCAGCTTCTCACAGGGACCGGGGGAGCTGTTTTTT.

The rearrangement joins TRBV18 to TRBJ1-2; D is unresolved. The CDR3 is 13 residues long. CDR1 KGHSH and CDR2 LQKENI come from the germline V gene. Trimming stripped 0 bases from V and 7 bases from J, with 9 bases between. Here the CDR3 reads CASSPPEAFGYTF. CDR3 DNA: TGTGCCAGCTCACCACCGGAGGCCTTTGGCTACACCTTC.

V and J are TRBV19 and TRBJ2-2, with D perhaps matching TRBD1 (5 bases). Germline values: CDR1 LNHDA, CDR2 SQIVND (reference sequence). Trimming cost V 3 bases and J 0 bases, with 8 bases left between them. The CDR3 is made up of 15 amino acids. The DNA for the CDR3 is TGTGCCAGTAGTATTGGGGCTACGAACACCGGGGAGCTGTTTTTT. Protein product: CASSIGATNTGELFF.

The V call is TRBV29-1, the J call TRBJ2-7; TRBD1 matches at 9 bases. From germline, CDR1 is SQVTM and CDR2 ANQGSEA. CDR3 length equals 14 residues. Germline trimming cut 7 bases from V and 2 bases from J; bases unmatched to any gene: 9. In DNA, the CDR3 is TGCAGCGCTGGCCCGGGACAGGGAACCTACGAGCAGTACTTC. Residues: CSAGPGQGTYEQYF.

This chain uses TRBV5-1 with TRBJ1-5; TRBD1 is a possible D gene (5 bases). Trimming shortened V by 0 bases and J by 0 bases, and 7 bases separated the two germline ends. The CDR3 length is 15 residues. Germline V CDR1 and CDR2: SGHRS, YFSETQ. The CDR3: CASSLEGNSNQPQHF. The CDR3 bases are TGCGCCAGCAGCTTGGAGGGGAATAGCAATCAGCCCCAGCATTTT.

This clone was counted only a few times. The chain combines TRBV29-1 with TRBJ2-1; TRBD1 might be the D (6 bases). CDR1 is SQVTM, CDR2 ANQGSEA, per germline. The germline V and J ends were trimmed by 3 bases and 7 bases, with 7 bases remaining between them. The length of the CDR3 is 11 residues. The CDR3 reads CSVDRGNEQFF. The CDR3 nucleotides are TGCAGCGTTGACAGGGGAAATGAGCAGTTCTTC.

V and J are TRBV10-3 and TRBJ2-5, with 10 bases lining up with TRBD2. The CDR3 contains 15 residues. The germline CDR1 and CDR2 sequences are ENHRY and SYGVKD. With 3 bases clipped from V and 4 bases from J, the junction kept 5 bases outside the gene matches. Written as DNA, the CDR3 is TGTGCCATCAGTGAAGAAGCGGGAGGGCCAGAGACCCAGTACTTC. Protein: CAISEEAGGPETQYF.

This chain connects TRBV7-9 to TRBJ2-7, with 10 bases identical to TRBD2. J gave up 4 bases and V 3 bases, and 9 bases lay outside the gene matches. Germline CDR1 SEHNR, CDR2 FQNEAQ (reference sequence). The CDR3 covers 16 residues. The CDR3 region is CASSFHLLAGLYEQYF. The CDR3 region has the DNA TGTGCCAGCAGCTTTCACCTACTAGCGGGACTTTACGAGCAGTACTTC.

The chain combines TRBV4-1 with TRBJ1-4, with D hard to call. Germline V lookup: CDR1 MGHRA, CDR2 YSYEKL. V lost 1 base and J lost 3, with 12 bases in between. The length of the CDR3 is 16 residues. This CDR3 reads CASSQGVRGSNEKLFF. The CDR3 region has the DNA TGCGCCAGCAGCCAAGGGGTTCGGGGATCTAATGAAAAACTGTTTTTT.

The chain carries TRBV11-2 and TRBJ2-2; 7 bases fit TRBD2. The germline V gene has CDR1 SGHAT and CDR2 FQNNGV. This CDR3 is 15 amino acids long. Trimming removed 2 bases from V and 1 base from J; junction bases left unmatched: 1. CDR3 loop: CASSLLAGNTGELFF. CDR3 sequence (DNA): TGTGCCAGCAGCTTATTAGCGGGGAACACCGGGGAGCTGTTTTTT.

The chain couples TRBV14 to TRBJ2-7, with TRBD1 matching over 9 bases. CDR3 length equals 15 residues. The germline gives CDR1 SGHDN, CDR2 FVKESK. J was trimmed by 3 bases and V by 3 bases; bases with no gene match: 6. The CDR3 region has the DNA TGTGCCAGCAGCCAGATGGGACAGGGCCACTACGAGCAGTACTTC. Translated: CASSQMGQGHYEQYF. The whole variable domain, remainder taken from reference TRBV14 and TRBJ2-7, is EAGVTQFPSHSVIEKGQTVTLRCDPISGHDNLYWYRRVMGKEIKFLLHFVKESKQDESGMPNNRFLAERTGGTYSTLKVQPAELEDSGVYFCASSQMGQGHYEQYFGPGTRLTVT.

As DNA, the CDR3 is TGTGCCAGCAGGGGGAGCCCCCGGTTATTCGAGCAGTTCTTC. Translated: CASRGSPRLFEQFF. The rearrangement links TRBV28 to TRBJ2-1, with D perhaps TRBD2 (5 bases). The CDR3 has 14 residues. CDR1 and CDR2 from the germline V gene are MDHEN and SYDVKM. Trimming took off 6 bases at V and 10 bases at J, with 19 bases between the two ends.

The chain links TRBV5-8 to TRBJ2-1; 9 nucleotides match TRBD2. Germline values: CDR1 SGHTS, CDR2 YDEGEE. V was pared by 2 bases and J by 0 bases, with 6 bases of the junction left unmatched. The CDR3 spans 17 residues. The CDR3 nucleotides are TGTGCCAGCAGCTTACCTAGCGGGGAGGGCTCCTACAATGAGCAGTTCTTC. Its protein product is CASSLPSGEGSYNEQFF. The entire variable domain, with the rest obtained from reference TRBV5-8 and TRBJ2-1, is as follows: EAGVTQSPTHLIKTRGQQATLRCSPISGHTSVYWYQQALGLGLQFLLWYDEGEERNRGNFPPRFSGRQFPNYSSELNVNALELEDSALYLCASSLPSGEGSYNEQFFGPGTRLTVL.

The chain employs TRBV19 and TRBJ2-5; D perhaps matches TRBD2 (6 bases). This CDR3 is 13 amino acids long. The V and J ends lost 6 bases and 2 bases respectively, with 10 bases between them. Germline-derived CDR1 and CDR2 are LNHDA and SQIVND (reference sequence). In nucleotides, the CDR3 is TGTGCCAGTAGCGGGAGCCGGCAAGAGACCCAGTACTTC. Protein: CASSGSRQETQYF.

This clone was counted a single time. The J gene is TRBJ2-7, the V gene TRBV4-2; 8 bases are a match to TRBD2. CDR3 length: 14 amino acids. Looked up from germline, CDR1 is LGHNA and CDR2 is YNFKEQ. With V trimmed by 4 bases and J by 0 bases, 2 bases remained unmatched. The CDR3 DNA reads TGTGCCAGCAGCCCCAGCGGGAGCTCCTACGAGCAGTACTTC. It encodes CASSPSGSSYEQYF.

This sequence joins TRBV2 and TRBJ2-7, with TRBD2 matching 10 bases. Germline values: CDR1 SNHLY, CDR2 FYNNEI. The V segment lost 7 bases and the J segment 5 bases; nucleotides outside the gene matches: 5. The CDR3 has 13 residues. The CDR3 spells CASKREGLNEQYF. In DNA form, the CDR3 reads TGTGCCAGCAAGCGGGAGGGCCTGAACGAGCAGTACTTC.

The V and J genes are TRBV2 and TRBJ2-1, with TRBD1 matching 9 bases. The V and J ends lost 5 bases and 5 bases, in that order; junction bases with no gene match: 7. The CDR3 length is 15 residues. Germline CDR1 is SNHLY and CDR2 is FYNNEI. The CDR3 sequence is CASSFLGQGNNEQFF. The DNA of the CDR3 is TGTGCCAGCAGTTTCCTGGGACAGGGAAACAATGAGCAGTTCTTC.

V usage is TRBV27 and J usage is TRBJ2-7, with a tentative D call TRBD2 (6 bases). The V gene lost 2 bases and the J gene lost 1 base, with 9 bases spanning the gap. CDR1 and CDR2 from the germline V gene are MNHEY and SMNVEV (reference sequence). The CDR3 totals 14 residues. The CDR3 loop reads CASSLRGISYEQYF. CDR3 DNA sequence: TGTGCCAGCAGTTTACGGGGGATTTCCTACGAGCAGTACTTC.

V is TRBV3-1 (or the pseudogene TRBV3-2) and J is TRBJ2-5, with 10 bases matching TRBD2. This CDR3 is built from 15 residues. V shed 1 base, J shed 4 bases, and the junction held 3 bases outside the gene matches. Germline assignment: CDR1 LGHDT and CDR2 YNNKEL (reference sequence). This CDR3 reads CASSQGSSGRETQYF. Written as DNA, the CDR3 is TGTGCCAGCAGCCAAGGGTCTAGCGGGAGAGAGACCCAGTACTTC.